The text below deals with one T cell receptor (beta chain). The antigen is undetermined. From germline, CDR1 is LGHDT and CDR2 YNNKEL (reference sequence). The CDR3 is 13 amino acids. Between the trimmed V and J ends, which lost 1 base and 3 bases, there was a span of 7 bases. TCRdb ran MiXCR on the 5' RACE reads and lists one entry per CDR3 protein. The sample consists of about 14,000 distinct CDR3 sequences, about 6% of them appearing once. This specimen comes from a study of spatial heterogeneity in lung cancer. Study conclusions and caveats: The number of expanded tumor alpha and beta chains correlated with mutation number. Coverage of tumor T cells, an estimated figure, was about 6.3% for alpha and about 14% for beta chains.

Stated time point: sample taken at primary tumor resection. This material consisted of lung tumor tissue, taken at surgery. The receptor comes from a female donor with early-stage non-small cell lung cancer. The genes are TRBV3-1 and TRBJ2-7; D is undetermined. The CDR3 reads CASSQVSGYEQYF. CDR3 bases: TGTGCCAGCAGCCAAGTGTCGGGCTACGAGCAGTACTTC.